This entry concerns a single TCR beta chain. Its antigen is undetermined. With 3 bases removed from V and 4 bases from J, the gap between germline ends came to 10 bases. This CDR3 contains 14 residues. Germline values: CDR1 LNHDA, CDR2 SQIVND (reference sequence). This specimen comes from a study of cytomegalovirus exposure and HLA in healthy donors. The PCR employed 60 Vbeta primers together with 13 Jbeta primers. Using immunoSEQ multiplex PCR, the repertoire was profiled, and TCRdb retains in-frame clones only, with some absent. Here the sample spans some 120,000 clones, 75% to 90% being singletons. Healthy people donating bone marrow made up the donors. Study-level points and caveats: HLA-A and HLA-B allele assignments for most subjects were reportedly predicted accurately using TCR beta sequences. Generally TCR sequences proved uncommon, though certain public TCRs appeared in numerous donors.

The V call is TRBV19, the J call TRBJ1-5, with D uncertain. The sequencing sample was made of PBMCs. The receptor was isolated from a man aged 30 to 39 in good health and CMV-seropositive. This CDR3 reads CASSMRERNQPQHF. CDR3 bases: TGTGCCAGTAGTATGCGGGAACGGAATCAGCCCCAGCATTTT.